This TCR beta chain was obtained from a study of blood T cell repertoires in COVID-19. The wider study: Sites across the United States, Italy and Spain contributed samples from acute and convalescent COVID-19. From T cells, B-cell-depleted T cells, or PBMCs came the material, which was cDNA or gDNA.

This CDR3 spans 15 amino acids. Per germline, CDR1 MDHEN and CDR2 SYDVKM. The V segment lost 6 bases and the J segment 3 bases; nucleotides outside the gene matches: 4. The authors' processing: Amplification of reference gene primers was used by the study to estimate nucleated cell counts. Assay: immunoSEQ multiplex PCR; the TCRdb copy retains only in-frame clones and omits some. The D gene and trimming were derived from the DNA, and the V and J assignments and clone size from that table. The table has tens of thousands of clones, roughly 90% seen once. This clone has just a few counts. The sequenced sample was peripheral blood. This receptor was obtained from a woman aged 55-70 years with acute or convalescent COVID-19. This sequence joins TRBV28 and TRBJ2-6, with 8 bases fitting TRBD2. The CDR3 loop is CASSPGGYGANVLTF. The CDR3 DNA reads TGTGCCAGCAGCCCGGGGGGGTATGGGGCCAACGTCCTGACTTTC.